This T cell receptor (beta chain) is drawn from a study of T cell responses to AZD1222 COVID-19 vaccine. The data were produced by immunoSEQ multiplex PCR, yet TCRdb's version contains in-frame clones alone and is incomplete. The sample shows about 130,000 clones, more than 75% of them seen only once. The CDR3 totals 14 residues. V shed 6 bases and J shed 4 bases, with 15 bases lying between them. Germline CDR1 reads LGHDT; CDR2 reads YNNKEL (reference sequence). Study observations and caveats: Among the donors, most were white British and more were female, and clonal diversity was possibly underestimated.

As concerns this clone: The target antigen is unknown.

The receptor was derived from an adult in good health. The sequencing used peripheral blood, collected on day 0 of AZD1222 vaccination. The V gene is TRBV3-1 (or the pseudogene TRBV3-2), the J gene TRBJ1-2; no firm D call. CDR3 loop: CASSLLEGGYGYTF. For the CDR3, the DNA is TGTGCCAGCAGTCTCCTCGAGGGAGGCTATGGCTACACCTTC.